The clone carrying this TCR beta chain has more than one count but fewer than ten. The antigen remains undetermined. This record belongs to a study of cytomegalovirus exposure and HLA in healthy donors. Study in general: Earlier, 110 million or so unique TCR beta sequences were recovered from about 200 million T cells by an analysis.

The CDR3 is 16 residues long. V lost 0 bases to trimming and J lost 5 bases, with 11 bases between them. Germline V CDR1 and CDR2: LGHNA, YSLEER. Findings and limits, study-wide: Donors were assumed by presence/absence analyses to have roughly uniform sequencing depth. Later on, an analysis tied over 15,000 TCR beta sequences to HLA alleles at 0.05 false discovery rate. A missense DCLRE1C variant was associated with V- and J-gene trimming of TCR beta chains in a later analysis, and an independent cohort replicated the association.

PCR used 60 Vbeta primers and 13 Jbeta primers. Sequencing was performed with immunoSEQ multiplex PCR; in TCRdb, only in-frame clones are kept and a portion is missing. The table lists 180,000 or so clones, approximately 80% of them singletons, with 0.6% to 0.9% in the top ten. This clonotype was sampled from a female donor in good health and CMV-seronegative. V usage is TRBV4-3 and J usage is TRBJ1-6, with a weak D call TRBD1 (5 bases). Sequencing was performed on PBMCs. CDR3: CASSQDRQRDNSPLHF. The CDR3 DNA reads as TGCGCCAGCAGCCAAGATCGACAGCGAGATAATTCACCCCTCCACTTT.